The rows below give T cell receptor beta chains drawn from one sample of a study of blood T cell repertoires in COVID-19. Assay: immunoSEQ multiplex PCR; the TCRdb copy retains only in-frame clones and omits some. The profile shows about 240,000 clones, approximately 90% of them singletons. The source material was PBMCs or T cells enriched from blood (not recorded which). These receptors all stem from a middle-aged man who had recovered from COVID-19. Each CDR3 is given without its conserved first and last residue.

V: TRBV6-5
J: TRBJ2-7
CDR3: ASWTALTYEQY

V: TRBV20-1
J: TRBJ1-5
CDR3: SASAGNSNQPQH

V: TRBV19
J: TRBJ1-5
CDR3: ASSSGQGFGQPQH

V: TRBV18
J: TRBJ2-3
CDR3: ASSSPRGGGTDTQY

V: TRBV7-7
J: TRBJ2-1
CDR3: ASSSREGREQF

V: TRBV9
J: TRBJ1-1
CDR3: ASSEAHRGNTEAF

V: TRBV11-1
J: TRBJ1-1
CDR3: ASSLYSGNTEAF

V: TRBV27
J: TRBJ2-5
CDR3: ASSLSPQGQLANQETQY

V: TRBV7-9
J: TRBJ1-2
CDR3: ASSTDRGLNYGYT

V: TRBV15
J: TRBJ2-7
CDR3: ATSMEGTGIYEQY

V: TRBV7-3
J: TRBJ2-3
CDR3: ASSGARTDTQY

V: TRBV19
J: TRBJ1-6
CDR3: ASSDSSSYNSPLH

V: TRBV9
J: TRBJ2-5
CDR3: ASSKAGTGIQETQY

V: TRBV19
J: TRBJ2-1
CDR3: ASTQGRAGSLERSYNEQF

V: TRBV18
J: TRBJ1-4
CDR3: ASSGQGAGREKLF

V: TRBV3-1/TRBV3-2
J: TRBJ2-7
CDR3: ASSQDGAVRAYEQY

V: TRBV16
J: TRBJ2-2
CDR3: ASSQSVTGGTGELF

V: TRBV27
J: TRBJ1-5
CDR3: ASSRVIGNQPQH

V: TRBV2
J: TRBJ1-1
CDR3: ASSGTGYDTEAF

V: TRBV9
J: TRBJ2-1
CDR3: ASSVGGTSGSSYNEQF

V: TRBV5-6
J: TRBJ2-1
CDR3: ASSSGHMWDEQF

V: TRBV19
J: TRBJ1-5
CDR3: ASSTRGQGRYQPQH

V: TRBV28
J: TRBJ1-5
CDR3: ASSREGSNQPQH

V: TRBV7-6
J: TRBJ1-2
CDR3: ASSRSRDRGFYGYT

V: TRBV11-2
J: TRBJ1-3
CDR3: ASSLEGAPGNTIY

V: TRBV25-1
J: TRBJ2-5
CDR3: ASSGTHQETQY

V: TRBV2
J: TRBJ2-5
CDR3: ASRSTGGQETQY

V: TRBV28
J: TRBJ1-4
CDR3: ASSLGGPHTGGISEKLF

V: TRBV2
J: TRBJ2-7
CDR3: ASRGDRGPDEQY

V: TRBV11-2
J: TRBJ2-1
CDR3: ASSPLGGSSYNEQF

V: TRBV21-1
J: TRBJ1-1
CDR3: ASSKEAGKMNTEAF

V: TRBV7-8
J: TRBJ1-6
CDR3: ASSRLAPNSPLH

V: TRBV6-2/TRBV6-3
J: TRBJ2-1
CDR3: ASSYPPPSGSNEQF

V: TRBV25-1
J: TRBJ2-4
CDR3: ASSEGGASAKNIQY

V: TRBV6-1
J: TRBJ1-2
CDR3: ASSEHRVTYGYT

V: TRBV7-3
J: TRBJ2-1
CDR3: ASSLRGLAVEGRNEQF

V: TRBV12-3/TRBV12-4
J: TRBJ2-7
CDR3: ASSLTGPFEQY

V: TRBV14
J: TRBJ1-6
CDR3: ASSQIWTGKDSPLH

V: TRBV6-2/TRBV6-3
J: TRBJ1-1
CDR3: ASSYRERVLNTEAF

V: TRBV12-5
J: TRBJ2-1
CDR3: ASGLSGSFYNEQF

V: TRBV6-2/TRBV6-3
J: TRBJ2-1
CDR3: ASSSLGLAGGRTF